The 27 T cell receptor beta chains below all came from one sample that was sequenced in a study of blood T cells in healthy people across ages. A J-beta primer mix and a sample-barcoded 5' primer were used in a second PCR of about 7 to 12 cycles. From the 5' RACE reads, TCRdb called clonotypes with MiXCR, one entry per CDR3 protein. In the table there are hundreds of thousands of distinct CDR3 sequences, 40% to 50% of which are singletons. Sequencing used blood. The receptors derive from a man older than 75 in good health.

The chain combines TRBV6-5 with TRBJ2-1; D gene unclear. There are 13 residues in the CDR3. The germline V and J ends were trimmed by 0 bases and 10 bases, with 10 bases remaining between them. The germline gives CDR1 MNHEY, CDR2 SVGAGI. The CDR3, as DNA: TGTGCCAGCAGTTACTCGATACAGTGGGAGCAGTTCTTC. Its translation is CASSYSIQWEQFF.

This clonotype is judged medium-sized. Since a much larger clone is just one base distant, this may be a read error. The chain links TRBV12-3 or TRBV12-4 to TRBJ2-4; D gene uncertain. V was shortened by 5 bases and J by 3 bases, with 11 bases between the two germline ends. This CDR3 has 14 residues. CDR3 coding DNA: TGTGCCAGCAGTGTCCTCTGGCTCAAAAACATTCAGTACTTC. Translating it yields CASSVLWLKNIQYF.

This clonotype was observed a handful of times. The chain uses TRBV6-5 and TRBJ1-2; possibly TRBD1 for D (6 bases). The germline V gene has CDR1 MNHEY and CDR2 SVGAGI. V was shortened by 4 bases and J by 7 bases, with 19 bases between the two germline ends. This CDR3 is built from 15 residues. The CDR3 is CASSSAGSGEAGYTF. CDR3 in DNA: TGTGCCAGCAGTTCGGCCGGCTCAGGGGAGGCTGGCTACACCTTC.

The V call is TRBV7-2, the J call TRBJ2-7; TRBD1 matches at 7 bases. V was clipped by 5 bases and J by 4 bases; unmatched bases: 8. The CDR3 totals 14 residues. The germline gives CDR1 SGHTA, CDR2 FQGNSA. The CDR3 is CASSQGDIHYEQYF. CDR3 sequence (DNA): TGTGCCAGCAGCCAGGGGGACATACATTACGAGCAGTACTTC.

The chain employs TRBV7-2 and TRBJ2-1, with D maybe TRBD2 (6 bases). The CDR3 extends over 14 amino acids. Germline CDR1 reads SGHTA; CDR2 reads FQGNSA. V was shortened by 3 bases and J by 7 bases, with 13 bases between the two germline ends. The CDR3 DNA follows: TGTGCCAGCAGCTTTGGCGGGACGGCAAATGAGCAGTTCTTC. As protein: CASSFGGTANEQFF.

This sequence joins TRBV20-1 and TRBJ2-4, with 15 bases identical to TRBD2. CDR1 is DFQATT, CDR2 SNEGSKA, per germline (reference sequence). Trimming took 5 bases from V and 1 from J; bases not matched to a gene: 12. The CDR3 has 19 amino acids. The DNA for the CDR3 is TGCAGTGCTTCTCCCCCGCGGGGGACTAGCGGGAGGGCCAAAAACATTCAGTACTTC. As protein: CSASPPRGTSGRAKNIQYF.

V gene TRBV7-9 combines with J gene TRBJ1-1, with 8 bases identical to TRBD1. The J segment lost 5 bases and the V segment lost 5 bases, leaving 7 bases of the junction unmatched. The germline gives CDR1 SEHNR, CDR2 FQNEAQ (reference sequence). The CDR3 loop spans 14 amino acids. The CDR3 loop reads CASSQDRGTTEAFF. CDR3 sequence (DNA): TGTGCCAGCAGCCAAGACAGGGGAACTACTGAAGCTTTCTTT.

The chain links TRBV4-3 to TRBJ2-1; 12 bases are shared with TRBD2. Germline V gives CDR1 LGHNA, CDR2 YSLEER. Trimming removed 1 base from V and 4 bases from J; junction bases left unmatched: 8. This CDR3 is built from 18 residues. CDR3 nucleotide sequence: TGCGCCAGCAGCCAAGTGACTAGCGGGAGAGGTTCATACAATGAGCAGTTCTTC. It codes for CASSQVTSGRGSYNEQFF.

With regard to this clonotype: Just one base apart from a much larger clone, this may be a read error. The rearrangement links TRBV20-1 to TRBJ2-1; the D gene is possibly TRBD2 (6 bases). V dropped 5 bases and J dropped 7 bases, with 30 bases sitting between them. The CDR3 covers 18 residues. Germline CDR1 reads DFQATT; CDR2 reads SNEGSKA (reference sequence). The CDR3 sequence is CSASQVPFRLPGRNEQFF. The DNA of the CDR3 is TGCAGTGCTTCCCAGGTCCCCTTTCGGCTCCCAGGGAGGAATGAGCAGTTCTTC.

The chain joins TRBV2 to TRBJ2-1; no definite D call. Germline CDR1 SNHLY, CDR2 FYNNEI. Trimming took off 2 bases at V and 11 bases at J, with 13 bases between the two ends. The CDR3 contains 13 residues. CDR3 nucleotides: TGTGCCAGCAGTGAATCTCGACTCCTACAGCAGTTCTTC. Its protein product is CASSESRLLQQFF.

V usage is TRBV9 and J usage is TRBJ2-1, with D perhaps given as TRBD1 or TRBD2 (5 bases each). Germline V gene sequence: CDR1 SGDLS, CDR2 YYNGEE. This CDR3 has 17 residues. V lost 4 bases to trimming and J lost 9 bases, with 26 bases between them. The DNA for the CDR3 is TGTGCCAGCAGCCCTAGAGCCCGCCAGGGAGAGTTGGGTGAGCAGTTCTTC. It encodes CASSPRARQGELGEQFF. Drawing the rest from reference TRBV9 and TRBJ2-1, the complete variable domain is DSGVTQTPKHLITATGQRVTLRCSPRSGDLSVYWYQQSLDQGLQFLIQYYNGEERAKGNILERFSAQQFPDLHSELNLSSLELGDSALYFCASSPRARQGELGEQFFGPGTRLTVL.

This clonotype was picked up many times. The CDR3 coding sequence is TGTGCCAGCAGTTACTCGAACGACGGACGTGGAGACACAGATACGCAGTATTTT. Translating it yields CASSYSNDGRGDTDTQYF. V is TRBV6-5 and J is TRBJ2-3; D gene uncertain. The V end was cut by 0 bases, the J end by 2 bases, with 18 bases between. CDR3 length equals 18 residues. The germline CDR1 and CDR2 sequences are MNHEY and SVGAGI.

J is TRBJ2-1 and V is TRBV7-9; weak D call: TRBD1 (6 bases). This CDR3 region has 16 residues. The V end lost 5 bases, the J end lost 2 bases, and 16 bases lay between the germline ends. CDR1 and CDR2 (germline): SEHNR, FQNEAQ (reference sequence). The CDR3 loop reads CASSQTPGTTYNEQFF. DNA for the CDR3: TGTGCCAGCAGCCAAACACCCGGGACAACCTACAATGAGCAGTTCTTC. Full variable domain (outside the CDR3, taken from reference TRBV7-9 and TRBJ2-1): DTGVSQNPRHKITKRGQNVTFRCDPISEHNRLYWYRQTLGQGPEFLTYFQNEAQLEKSRLLSDRFSAERPKGSFSTLEIQRTEQGDSAMYLCASSQTPGTTYNEQFFGPGTRLTVL.

This sequence joins TRBV7-8 and TRBJ2-7, with 7 positions matching TRBD1. With V trimmed by 2 bases and J by 2 bases, 6 bases remained unmatched. The V gene's germline CDR1 is SGHVS and CDR2 FQNEAQ. This CDR3 has 15 amino acids. Here the CDR3 reads CASSLIGTAPYEQYF. CDR3 bases: TGTGCCAGCAGCTTAATAGGGACAGCCCCCTACGAGCAGTACTTC.

This clonotype was detected a few times. V and J are TRBV20-1 and TRBJ2-7; the match to TRBD2 covers 7 bases. This CDR3 has 14 residues. Germline V gene data show CDR1 as DFQATT and CDR2 as SNEGSKA (reference sequence). The junction had 15 bases not matched to a gene; V was cut back by 6 bases and J by 7 bases. CDR3 sequence (DNA): TGCAGTGCCCCAGCCAGCGGGGACTTAAATGAGCAGTACTTC. Its translation: CSAPASGDLNEQYF.

This chain uses TRBV3-1 with TRBJ1-1; the D is unclear. V lost 2 bases, J lost 4 bases, and 11 bases lay in between. Germline values: CDR1 LGHDT, CDR2 YNNKEL (reference sequence). The CDR3 loop spans 14 amino acids. The CDR3, as DNA: TGTGCCAGCAGCCAACAAGGACGGGGCACTGAAGCTTTCTTT. Residues: CASSQQGRGTEAFF.

This chain connects TRBV9 to TRBJ2-6; D is ambiguous. V dropped 0 bases and J dropped 0 bases, with 4 bases sitting between them. CDR1 SGDLS and CDR2 YYNGEE come from the germline V gene. This CDR3 has 15 amino acids. The CDR3 here is CASSVGSSGANVLTF. CDR3 DNA sequence: TGTGCCAGCAGCGTAGGGAGCTCTGGGGCCAACGTCCTGACTTTC.

The CDR3 region is CASRTGGFYEQYF. The CDR3, as DNA: TGTGCCAGCCGGACAGGGGGCTTCTACGAGCAGTACTTC. The chain joins TRBV28 to TRBJ2-7, with 11 bases aligning to TRBD1. Trimming cost V 8 bases and J 3 bases; bases outside gene matches: 3. Germline-derived CDR1 and CDR2 are MDHEN and SYDVKM. The CDR3 is made up of 13 amino acids.

V is TRBV7-8 and J is TRBJ1-2, with 7 bases lining up with TRBD1. Germline V gives CDR1 SGHVS, CDR2 FQNEAQ. This CDR3 region has 14 residues. Germline trimming cut 3 bases from V and 5 bases from J; bases unmatched to any gene: 6. CDR3 region: CASSFQGGLYGYTF. The CDR3 region has the DNA TGTGCCAGCAGCTTCCAGGGGGGGCTATATGGCTACACCTTC. Full variable domain (rest looked up from reference TRBV7-8 and TRBJ1-2): GAGVSQSPRYKVAKRGQDVALRCDPISGHVSLFWYQQALGQGPEFLTYFQNEAQLDKSGLPSDRFFAERPEGSVSTLKIQRTQQEDSAVYLCASSFQGGLYGYTFGSGTRLTVV.

This clonotype was recorded many times. V and J are TRBV6-6 and TRBJ2-7; 7 positions agree with TRBD1. CDR3 length: 15 amino acids. CDR1 and CDR2 (germline): MNHNY, SVGAGI (reference sequence). With 0 bases clipped from V and 2 bases from J, the junction kept 4 bases outside the gene matches. The CDR3 nucleotides are TGTGCCAGCAGTTACTCGGGACAGCTAACCTACGAGCAGTACTTC. This translates into CASSYSGQLTYEQYF.

This clonotype was found a few times. The genes are TRBV27 and TRBJ2-7; D may correspond to TRBD1 or TRBD2 (5 bases each). This CDR3 comprises 15 residues. V lost 5 bases and J lost 4, with 18 bases in between. Germline-derived CDR1 and CDR2 are MNHEY and SMNVEV (reference sequence). CDR3 in DNA: TGTGCCAGCAGTCCCGTGGGACGTCTCGGATACGAGCAGTACTTC. Protein: CASSPVGRLGYEQYF.

This clonotype was counted at least ten times. This chain uses TRBV6-5 with TRBJ2-2, with 8 bases aligning to TRBD1. The CDR3 loop spans 16 amino acids. Germline CDR1 and CDR2: MNHEY and SVGAGI. V shed 4 bases, J shed 5 bases, and the junction held 9 bases outside the gene matches. This chain's CDR3 is CASSLTDRVFTGELFF. In DNA, the CDR3 is TGTGCCAGCAGTTTGACGGACAGGGTATTTACCGGGGAGCTGTTTTTT.

The chain couples TRBV20-1 to TRBJ2-4; 10 bases are a match to TRBD2. Germline lookup yields CDR1 DFQATT and CDR2 SNEGSKA (reference sequence). This CDR3 spans 16 amino acids. The V and J ends lost 0 bases and 7 bases, in that order; junction bases with no gene match: 9. The CDR3 DNA follows: TGCAGTGCTAGAGATTGGCTAGCGGGAGCTAAGAACATTCAGTACTTC. It codes for CSARDWLAGAKNIQYF.

The J gene is TRBJ2-7, the V gene TRBV20-1, with no clear D. The closer fit of TRBJ2-5 to the DNA end suggests the J call may be wrong. The germline V gene encodes CDR1 DFQATT and CDR2 SNEGSKA (reference sequence). The length of the CDR3 is 13 residues. The CDR3 DNA reads TGCAGTGCTAGCGCGGTAAACGGGGAGACCCAGTACTTC. Translating it yields CSASAVNGETQYF.

This clonotype was counted a few times. The V and J genes are TRBV4-3 and TRBJ1-4; D possibly corresponds to TRBD1 (6 bases). The length of the CDR3 is 16 residues. Trimming cost V 2 bases and J 3 bases, with 13 bases left between them. Germline V gene data show CDR1 as LGHNA and CDR2 as YSLEER. The DNA for the CDR3 is TGCGCCAGCAGCCAACACCCAGGACAGCCTAATGAAAAACTGTTTTTT. This encodes CASSQHPGQPNEKLFF.

The chain recombines TRBV14 with TRBJ1-6, with D perhaps matching TRBD1 (6 bases). CDR1 is SGHDN, CDR2 FVKESK, per germline. V was trimmed by 5 bases and J by 8 bases, leaving 16 bases between them. CDR3 length: 15 amino acids. The CDR3 is CASSSGGGPYSPLHF. In DNA form, the CDR3 reads TGTGCCAGCAGCTCCGGAGGGGGGCCGTATTCACCCCTCCACTTT.

This clonotype was counted ten times or more. This sequence joins TRBV7-2 and TRBJ1-3; D unclear. Trimming took 5 bases from V and 2 from J, leaving 10 bases between them. The CDR3 spans 14 residues. Germline V gene lookup returns CDR1 SGHTA and CDR2 FQGNSA. CDR3 amino acids: CASSPDGAGNTIYF. CDR3 coding DNA: TGTGCCAGCAGCCCAGACGGGGCTGGAAACACCATATATTTT.